The rows below give T cell receptor beta chains drawn from one sample of a study of OX40 agonist ivuxolimab in advanced cancers. Method: immunoSEQ multiplex PCR; TCRdb's copy keeps in-frame clones and lacks some. The table shows under 70,000 clones, with about 89% occurring only once. Sequencing was performed on CD4+ or CD8+ T cells sorted from blood, taken in a trial of the OX40 agonist ivuxolimab. These receptor sequences come from an adult with an advanced solid tumor such as melanoma, head and neck, liver or kidney cancer. Both conserved end residues are part of each CDR3. The order of the fields is V gene, D gene, J gene, CDR3 length, clone size, CDR3 DNA, CDR3 protein. The D gene is left open where the match is weak. The size of a clone is reported for some rows only, either as once, few or many, or as a class for expanded clones.

>TRBV4-2|-|TRBJ1-4|13|-
TGTGCCAGCAGCCAAGAGGAGGGTGAAAAACTGTTTTTT
CASSQEEGEKLFF
>TRBV6-6|-|TRBJ2-6|15|-
TGTGCCAGCAGAAACAGGGTCGCTGGGGCCAACGTCCTGACTTTC
CASRNRVAGANVLTF
>TRBV6-1|-|TRBJ1-2|13|-
TGTGCCAGCAGTGAAGGCAGCGGAGCTTTCTACACCTTC
CASSEGSGAFYTF
>TRBV29-1|-|TRBJ2-1|15|-
TGCAGCGTGGCCCTTTGGAGCGGTTCCTACAATGAGCAGTTCTTC
CSVALWSGSYNEQFF
>TRBV28|-|TRBJ2-7|16|-
TGTGCCAGCAGTCAAGGTGGGCAGGGGGGCTCCTACGAGCAGTACTTC
CASSQGGQGGSYEQYF
>TRBV7-2|TRBD2|TRBJ2-7|16|once
TGTGCCAGCAGCCTCGCACTAGCGGGAGTTCTCTACGAGCAGTACTTC
CASSLALAGVLYEQYF
>TRBV30|-|TRBJ2-7|13|-
TGTGCCTGGGGTAAGGCTGGGGCCTACGAGCAGTACTTC
CAWGKAGAYEQYF
>TRBV10-3|-|TRBJ1-4|15|-
TGTGCCATCAGTGTTGGGAATGGGCATAATGAAAAACTGTTTTTT
CAISVGNGHNEKLFF
>TRBV12-5|-|TRBJ2-1|12|-
TGTGCTAGTGGTTTGGGGTTGGATGAGCAGTTCTTC
CASGLGLDEQFF
>TRBV4-1|-|TRBJ1-6|17|once
TGCGCCAGCAGCCAGATGGCCCCAGGGTATGGGAGATCACCCCTCCACTTT
CASSQMAPGYGRSPLHF
>TRBV2|-|TRBJ1-2|11|-
TGTGCCAGCAGTGAAGGCTATGGCTACACCTTC
CASSEGYGYTF
>TRBV15|-|TRBJ2-1|14|-
TGTGCCACCAGCAGGGTAGCCTCCTACAATGAGCAGTTCTTC
CATSRVASYNEQFF
>TRBV2|TRBD2|TRBJ2-3|15|-
TGTGCCAGCAGTGAATCGGCGGGAGTGGTAGATACGCAGTATTTT
CASSESAGVVDTQYF
>TRBV7-2|-|TRBJ2-5|12|-
TGTGCCAGCAGCTCCCCCCCGGAGACCCAGTACTTC
CASSSPPETQYF
>TRBV6-6|-|TRBJ1-2|12|-
TGTGCCAGCACCGGCGAGGTCTATGGCTACACCTTC
CASTGEVYGYTF
>TRBV19|TRBD1|TRBJ1-2|16|-
TGTGCCAGTAGTCCAACCTCGACAGGGGCTAACTATGGCTACACCTTC
CASSPTSTGANYGYTF
>TRBV4-2|TRBD2|TRBJ2-2|18|few
TGTGCCAGCAGCCAAGCCCAGGCTAGCGGGTCCAGGGGCGGGGAGCTGTTTTTT
CASSQAQASGSRGGELFF
>TRBV2|-|TRBJ1-6|14|-
TGTGCCAGCAGTCCGACCGGTCAGGGTTCACCCCTCCACTTT
CASSPTGQGSPLHF
>TRBV28|-|TRBJ2-7|15|once
TGTGCCAGCTCCCCGACGGAGGGCAGGTCCTACGAGCAGTACTTC
CASSPTEGRSYEQYF
>TRBV5-4|-|TRBJ2-3|14|-
TGTGCCAGCAGCCACGGGTGGGACACAGATACGCAGTATTTT
CASSHGWDTDTQYF
>TRBV7-9|-|TRBJ1-2|14|-
TGTGCCAGCAGCTTAGCTTCCAGAAACTATGGCTACACCTTC
CASSLASRNYGYTF
>TRBV11-2|-|TRBJ1-2|15|-
TGTGCCAGCAGCTTAGATCTAGGCCAAAACTATGGCTACACCTTC
CASSLDLGQNYGYTF
>TRBV5-1|-|TRBJ2-3|12|-
TGCGCCAGCGGGACCAGTTCAGATACGCAGTATTTT
CASGTSSDTQYF
>TRBV6-5|-|TRBJ1-2|12|-
TGTGCCAGCTTTGATTTTTCCTATGGCTACACCTTC
CASFDFSYGYTF
>TRBV10-1|-|TRBJ2-3|13|-
TGCGCCAGCAGTCCCGAAGGTGCAGATACGCAGTATTTT
CASSPEGADTQYF